A single sample is the source of the 23 T cell receptor beta chains below, sequenced in a study of CD8+ T cells in alopecia areata. RNA extraction was followed by reverse transcription into cDNA, which acted as the sequencing template. Assay: immunoSEQ multiplex PCR; the TCRdb copy retains only in-frame clones and omits some. The table has around 270,000 clones, roughly 64% seen once; the top ten hold around 1.7%. Treatment defined: oral pan-JAK inhibitor, 5-10 mg twice daily. Sequencing was performed on CD4+ T cells sorted from blood, taken at week 24, from a patient treated with tofacitinib. The receptors shown here come from a human donor with alopecia areata.

In its sample, this clone was seen once. The gene calls are TRBV5-6 and TRBJ1-1; 7 bases map to TRBD1. The V and J ends lost 0 bases and 0 bases, in that order; junction bases with no gene match: 5. Germline lookup yields CDR1 SGHDT and CDR2 YYEEEE. CDR3 length: 16 residues. CDR3 amino acids: CASSLDRGFLNTEAFF. CDR3 sequence (DNA): TGTGCCAGCAGCTTGGACAGGGGTTTTTTGAACACTGAAGCTTTCTTT. Based on the CDR3 plus reference TRBV5-6 and TRBJ1-1, the full variable domain is DAGVTQSPTHLIKTRGQQVTLRCSPKSGHDTVSWYQQALGQGPQFIFQYYEEEERQRGNFPDRFSGHQFPNYSSELNVNALLLGDSALYLCASSLDRGFLNTEAFFGQGTRLTVV.

The CDR3 DNA reads as TGTGCCAGCAGCGACCGGGACCGCTCTGGGGCCAACGTCCTGACTTTC. Its protein product is CASSDRDRSGANVLTF. V is TRBV9 and J is TRBJ2-6; D could derive from TRBD1 or TRBD2 (5 bases each). The CDR3 length is 16 residues. Germline V gene data show CDR1 as SGDLS and CDR2 as YYNGEE. Deletions cut 3 bases from V and 0 bases from J, with 10 bases between.

This clone showed up just a few times. This chain connects TRBV7-2 to TRBJ2-7; D may be TRBD1 (6 bases). The CDR3 loop spans 14 amino acids. V gave up 2 bases and J gave up 0 bases, with 8 bases separating them. CDR1 SGHTA and CDR2 FQGNSA come from the germline V gene. The CDR3 region is CASSLWTDSYEQYF. The CDR3 DNA follows: TGTGCCAGCAGCTTATGGACAGACTCCTACGAGCAGTACTTC.

The rearrangement uses TRBV27 and TRBJ2-7; a weak D match, TRBD1 (6 bases). The V end lost 5 bases, the J end lost 3 bases, and 14 bases lay between the germline ends. The CDR3 consists of 14 residues. Germline values: CDR1 MNHEY, CDR2 SMNVEV (reference sequence). The CDR3: CASSPRQVLYEQYF. The CDR3 DNA reads TGTGCCAGCAGTCCCCGACAGGTGCTCTACGAGCAGTACTTC.

V and J are TRBV30 and TRBJ1-1; 11 bases agree with TRBD1. This CDR3 is built from 16 residues. Germline CDR1 is GTSNPN and CDR2 is SVGIG (reference sequence). J lost 4 bases, V lost 0 bases, and 7 bases had no gene match. CDR3 residues: CAWSVGTGGSGTEAFF. The DNA of the CDR3 is TGTGCCTGGAGTGTAGGGACAGGGGGAAGTGGCACTGAAGCTTTCTTT. Variable domain in full (rest from reference TRBV30 and TRBJ1-1): SQTIHQWPATLVQPVGSPLSLECTVEGTSNPNLYWYRQAAGRGLQLLFYSVGIGQISSEVPQNLSASRPQDRQFILSSKKLLLSDSGFYLCAWSVGTGGSGTEAFFGQGTRLTVV.

The gene calls are TRBV29-1 and TRBJ2-5; 7 bases are a match to TRBD1. Germline trimming cut 7 bases from V and 0 bases from J; bases unmatched to any gene: 2. The CDR3 is 12 residues long. CDR1 is SQVTM, CDR2 ANQGSEA, per germline. This CDR3 reads CSAGGDQETQYF. For the CDR3, the DNA is TGCAGCGCAGGGGGAGACCAAGAGACCCAGTACTTC.

This chain connects TRBV30 to TRBJ2-3; 10 bases agree with TRBD1. With V trimmed by 4 bases and J by 2 bases, 9 bases remained unmatched. Germline V lookup: CDR1 GTSNPN, CDR2 SVGIG (reference sequence). The CDR3 totals 16 residues. CDR3 nucleotides: TGTGCCTGGAATCGGAGGGGACAGGGGTCCACAGATACGCAGTATTTT. Protein: CAWNRRGQGSTDTQYF.

In its sample, this clone was seen a few times. The chain employs TRBV29-1 and TRBJ2-7, with D perhaps matching TRBD2 (5 bases). CDR3 length: 14 amino acids. Trimming stripped 7 bases from V and 3 bases from J, with 19 bases between. CDR1 and CDR2 from the germline V gene are SQVTM and ANQGSEA. The CDR3 region is CSGTDCSAFYEQYF. Here the CDR3 DNA reads TGCAGCGGTACGGACTGTTCAGCCTTCTACGAGCAGTACTTC.

DNA for the CDR3: TGTGCCAGCAGCCAGACGGGGGGCGGTCAGCCCCAGCATTTT. Residues: CASSQTGGGQPQHF. The chain has TRBV7-9 and TRBJ1-5, with D possibly matching TRBD1 (6 bases). Trimming removed 5 bases at V and 6 bases at J, with 14 bases between. The CDR3 contains 14 residues. Germline CDR1 SEHNR, CDR2 FQNEAQ (reference sequence).

The V call is TRBV9, the J call TRBJ1-6; no reliable D call. The CDR3 runs to 12 residues. The germline V gene has CDR1 SGDLS and CDR2 YYNGEE. V was clipped by 3 bases and J by 10 bases, with 8 bases between them. CDR3 protein: CASSDVGSPLHF. The CDR3 region has the DNA TGTGCCAGCAGCGACGTGGGGTCACCCCTCCACTTT.

A note on this clone: The sample contains more than one DNA sequence encoding this CDR3. The chain carries TRBV7-9 and TRBJ2-5, with D maybe TRBD1 (6 bases). V was trimmed by 6 bases and J by 5 bases, leaving 10 bases between them. The CDR3 is made up of 12 amino acids. Germline V gene sequence: CDR1 SEHNR, CDR2 FQNEAQ (reference sequence). CDR3: CASRPTGETQYF. The CDR3 region has the DNA TGTGCCAGCAGGCCGACAGGCGAGACCCAGTACTTC.

The rearrangement uses TRBV11-2 and TRBJ2-3; no firm D call. CDR3 length: 13 amino acids. The V gene lost 5 bases and the J gene lost 2 bases, with 8 bases spanning the gap. Germline V gene data show CDR1 as SGHAT and CDR2 as FQNNGV. In DNA form, the CDR3 reads TGTGCCAGCAGCCTCGACCTCACAGATACGCAGTATTTT. Its protein is CASSLDLTDTQYF.

This clone turned up a few times. The chain joins TRBV30 to TRBJ1-1; D might be TRBD1 (5 bases). V was clipped by 0 bases and J by 4 bases, with 15 bases between them. Per the germline V gene, CDR1 is GTSNPN and CDR2 is SVGIG (reference sequence). The CDR3 length is 15 residues. This chain's CDR3 is CAWSVAADISTEAFF. CDR3 DNA: TGTGCCTGGAGTGTAGCGGCGGACATTTCCACTGAAGCTTTCTTT.

This clone was seen a single time. The chain employs TRBV5-1 and TRBJ1-2, with D unclear. Trimming cost V 0 bases and J 0 bases, with 3 bases left between them. CDR3 length: 13 amino acids. The germline V gene encodes CDR1 SGHRS and CDR2 YFSETQ. The CDR3 DNA reads as TGCGCCAGCAGCTTGGAAGCTAACTATGGCTACACCTTC. Translation gives CASSLEANYGYTF.

The rearrangement links TRBV29-1 to TRBJ2-7, with D uncertain. The CDR3 runs to 11 residues. V was clipped by 6 bases and J by 5 bases, with 11 bases between them. Germline CDR1 and CDR2: SQVTM and ANQGSEA. CDR3 sequence reads: CSVRQYHEQYF. The CDR3, as DNA: TGCAGCGTCCGACAATACCACGAGCAGTACTTC.

Comment on this clone: Other nucleotide sequences in the sample specify the same CDR3. This sequence joins TRBV14 and TRBJ2-5, with no clear D. Germline CDR1 is SGHDN and CDR2 is FVKESK. V shed 1 base and J shed 4 bases, with 4 bases lying between them. The length of the CDR3 is 12 residues. The CDR3 region has the DNA TGTGCCAGCAGCCAAGTCCGAGAGACCCAGTACTTC. This encodes CASSQVRETQYF.

The V gene is TRBV5-1, the J gene TRBJ1-2; 8 bases match TRBD1. The CDR3 contains 14 residues. Germline V gives CDR1 SGHRS, CDR2 YFSETQ. J gave up 5 bases and V 2 bases, and 5 bases lay outside the gene matches. This chain's CDR3 is CASSFLGQVYGYTF. The CDR3 nucleotides read TGCGCCAGCAGCTTTCTGGGACAGGTATATGGCTACACCTTC. The variable domain in full, completed from reference TRBV5-1 and TRBJ1-2, reads KAGVTQTPRYLIKTRGQQVTLSCSPISGHRSVSWYQQTPGQGLQFLFEYFSETQRNKGNFPGRFSGRQFSNSRSEMNVSTLELGDSALYLCASSFLGQVYGYTFGSGTRLTVV.

This chain connects TRBV18 to TRBJ2-5; either TRBD1 or TRBD2 may fit D (5 bases each). There are 14 residues in the CDR3. Germline values: CDR1 KGHSH, CDR2 LQKENI. Trimming removed 3 bases from V and 3 bases from J, with 11 bases in between. The CDR3 region has the DNA TGTGCCAGCTCACCTCCGGGGCGAAAAGAGACCCAGTACTTC. It codes for CASSPPGRKETQYF.

CDR3 residues: CASTTLGDSSNTGELFF. The CDR3 coding sequence is TGTGCCAGTACCACATTGGGTGACAGTTCGAACACCGGGGAGCTGTTTTTT. V gene TRBV25-1 combines with J gene TRBJ2-2; tentatively, D is TRBD1 (5 bases). Deletions cut 9 bases from V and 0 bases from J, with 20 bases between. Germline-derived CDR1 and CDR2 are MGHDK and SYGVNS. The CDR3 consists of 17 residues.

The chain recombines TRBV12-5 with TRBJ1-2; D is unresolved. V lost 1 base and J lost 0, with 6 bases in between. In germline, CDR1 is LGHNT, CDR2 FRNRAP. CDR3 size: 14 residues. DNA of the CDR3: TGTGCTAGTGGTTTGGACCAGACTAACTATGGCTACACCTTC. Protein product: CASGLDQTNYGYTF.

This clone has a single count. The J gene is TRBJ1-6, the V gene TRBV30, with TRBD1 identical over 8 bases. This CDR3 contains 16 residues. Germline V gives CDR1 GTSNPN, CDR2 SVGIG (reference sequence). V was clipped by 3 bases and J by 7 bases; unmatched bases: 11. The CDR3 protein is CAWSSPGWTGNSPLHF. The CDR3 region has the DNA TGTGCCTGGAGCTCTCCCGGGTGGACAGGGAATTCACCCCTCCACTTT.

This clone appeared a single time. The chain employs TRBV4-1 and TRBJ1-5, with D perhaps matching TRBD1 (5 bases). CDR3 length: 14 amino acids. CDR1 is MGHRA and CDR2 is YSYEKL in the germline V gene. V was pared by 2 bases and J by 12 bases, with 17 bases between. Here the CDR3 reads CASSQPMRQGDQHF. For the CDR3, the DNA is TGCGCCAGCAGCCAACCCATGCGCCAGGGAGACCAGCATTTT.

The table lists this clone with many counts. The CDR3 sequence is CASSSRLAVYNEQFF. CDR3 DNA sequence: TGTGCCAGCAGCTCCAGACTAGCGGTCTACAATGAGCAGTTCTTC. This sequence joins TRBV11-2 and TRBJ2-1, with TRBD2 identical over 9 bases. Germline CDR1 and CDR2: SGHAT and FQNNGV. The V segment lost 4 bases and the J segment 3 bases; nucleotides outside the gene matches: 4. There are 15 residues in the CDR3. The full variable domain, with the rest looked up from reference TRBV11-2 and TRBJ2-1, is EAGVAQSPRYKIIEKRQSVAFWCNPISGHATLYWYQQILGQGPKLLIQFQNNGVVDDSQLPKDRFSAERLKGVDSTLKIQPAKLEDSAVYLCASSSRLAVYNEQFFGPGTRLTVL.